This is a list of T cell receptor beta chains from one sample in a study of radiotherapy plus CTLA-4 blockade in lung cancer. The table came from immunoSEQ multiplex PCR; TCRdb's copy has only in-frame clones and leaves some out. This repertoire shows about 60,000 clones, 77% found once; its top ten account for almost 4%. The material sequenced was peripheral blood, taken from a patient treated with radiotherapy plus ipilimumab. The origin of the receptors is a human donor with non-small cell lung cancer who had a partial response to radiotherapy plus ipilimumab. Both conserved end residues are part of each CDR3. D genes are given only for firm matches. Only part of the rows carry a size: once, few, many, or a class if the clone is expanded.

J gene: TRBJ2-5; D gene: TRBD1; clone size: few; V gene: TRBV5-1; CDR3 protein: CASSLVGQGETQYF; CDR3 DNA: TGCGCCAGCAGCTTGGTAGGACAGGGGGAGACCCAGTACTTC
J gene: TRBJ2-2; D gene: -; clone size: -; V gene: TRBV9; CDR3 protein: CASRDSAVGGELFF; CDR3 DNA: TGTGCCAGCAGAGACAGCGCCGTCGGCGGGGAGCTGTTTTTT
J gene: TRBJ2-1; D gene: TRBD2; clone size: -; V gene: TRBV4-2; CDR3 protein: CASSQDGGAGANEQFF; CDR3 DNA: TGTGCCAGCAGCCAAGACGGGGGAGCGGGGGCAAATGAGCAGTTCTTC
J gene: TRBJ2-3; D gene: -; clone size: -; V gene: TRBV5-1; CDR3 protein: CASNLRSTDTQYF; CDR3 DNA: TGCGCCAGCAATCTCAGAAGCACAGATACGCAGTATTTT
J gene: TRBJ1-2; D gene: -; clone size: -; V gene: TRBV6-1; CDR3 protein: CASRAGVNYGYTF; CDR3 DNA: TGTGCCAGCAGGGCCGGGGTTAACTATGGCTACACCTTC
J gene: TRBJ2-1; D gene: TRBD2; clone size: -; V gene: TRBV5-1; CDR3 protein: CASSPGLAGDEQFF; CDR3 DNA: TGCGCCAGCAGCCCGGGACTAGCTGGCGATGAGCAGTTCTTC
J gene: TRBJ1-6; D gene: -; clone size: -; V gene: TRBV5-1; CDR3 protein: CASSLEGRKDSPLHF; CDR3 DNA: TGCGCCAGCAGCTTGGAAGGGAGGAAGGATTCACCCCTCCACTTT
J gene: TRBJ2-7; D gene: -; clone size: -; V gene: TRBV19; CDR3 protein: CASSTYRSYEQYF; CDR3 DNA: TGTGCCAGTAGTACTTACAGATCCTACGAGCAGTACTTC
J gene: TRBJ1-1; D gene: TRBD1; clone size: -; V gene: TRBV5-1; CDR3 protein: CASSGTGMGTEAFF; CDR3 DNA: TGCGCCAGCAGCGGGACAGGGATGGGCACTGAAGCTTTCTTT
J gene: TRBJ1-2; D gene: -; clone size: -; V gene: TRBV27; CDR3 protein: CASSITIDSYYGYTF; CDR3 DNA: TGTGCCAGCAGTATCACTATTGACAGTTACTATGGCTACACCTTC
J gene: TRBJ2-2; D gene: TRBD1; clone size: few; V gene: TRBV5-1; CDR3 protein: CASSRTPQGTSPGELFF; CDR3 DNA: TGCGCCAGCAGCCGCACCCCACAGGGGACGAGCCCCGGGGAGCTGTTTTTT
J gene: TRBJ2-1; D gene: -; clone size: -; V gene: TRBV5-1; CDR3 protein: CASSFGSVSGPYNEQFF; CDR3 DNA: TGCGCCAGCAGCTTTGGCTCGGTCAGCGGGCCGTACAATGAGCAGTTCTTC
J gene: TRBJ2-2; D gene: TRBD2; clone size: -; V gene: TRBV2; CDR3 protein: CASRALAGNTGELFF; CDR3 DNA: TGTGCCAGCAGAGCACTAGCGGGGAACACCGGGGAGCTGTTTTTT
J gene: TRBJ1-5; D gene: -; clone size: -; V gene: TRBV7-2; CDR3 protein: CASSYPQQPQHF; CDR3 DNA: TGTGCCAGCAGCTACCCACAGCAGCCCCAGCATTTT
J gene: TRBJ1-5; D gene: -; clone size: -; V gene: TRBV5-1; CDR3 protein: CASSLDYNQPQHF; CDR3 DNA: TGCGCCAGCAGCTTGGATTATAATCAGCCCCAGCATTTT
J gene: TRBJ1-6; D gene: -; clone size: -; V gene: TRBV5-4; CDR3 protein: CASSTPGPKDSPLHF; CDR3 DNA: TGTGCCAGCAGCACCCCGGGTCCCAAAGATTCACCCCTCCACTTT
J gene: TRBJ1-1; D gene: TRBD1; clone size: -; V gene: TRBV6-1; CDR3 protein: CAADRGNTEAFF; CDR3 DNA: TGTGCCGCCGACAGGGGGAACACTGAAGCTTTCTTT
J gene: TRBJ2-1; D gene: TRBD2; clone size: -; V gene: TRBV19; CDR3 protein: CASSIIAGQYNEQFF; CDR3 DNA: TGTGCCAGTAGTATAATAGCGGGACAATACAATGAGCAGTTCTTC
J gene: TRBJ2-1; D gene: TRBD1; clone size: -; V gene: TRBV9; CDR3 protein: CASSTTGTVSYNEQFF; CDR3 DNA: TGTGCCAGCAGCACTACCGGGACAGTCTCCTACAATGAGCAGTTCTTC
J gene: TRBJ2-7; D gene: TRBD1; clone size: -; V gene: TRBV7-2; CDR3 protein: CASNLQGGSYEQYF; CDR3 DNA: TGTGCCAGCAACCTACAGGGGGGTTCCTACGAGCAGTACTTC